A single sample gave rise to the 32 T cell receptor beta chains below, sequenced in a study of OX40 agonist ivuxolimab in advanced cancers. Sequencing used immunoSEQ multiplex PCR; TCRdb keeps in-frame clones, though not all of them. The sample has tens of thousands of clones, approximately 89% seen once. The sample consisted of CD4+ or CD8+ T cells sorted from blood, taken in a trial of the OX40 agonist ivuxolimab. These receptors originate from an adult with an advanced solid tumor such as melanoma, head and neck, liver or kidney cancer.

The rearrangement links TRBV6-5 to TRBJ2-5; D might be TRBD1 (5 bases). In germline, CDR1 is MNHEY, CDR2 SVGAGI. Trimming removed 4 bases at V and 4 bases at J, with 10 bases between. CDR3 length: 13 amino acids. The CDR3 region is CASSLYQGETQYF. The CDR3 DNA is TGTGCCAGCAGTTTATATCAGGGAGAGACCCAGTACTTC.

J is TRBJ2-7 and V is TRBV19; D is undetermined. The CDR3 spans 14 residues. The V gene lost 5 bases and the J gene lost 3 bases, with 14 bases spanning the gap. Germline assignment: CDR1 LNHDA and CDR2 SQIVND (reference sequence). The CDR3: CASSPLGVGYEQYF. CDR3 nucleotide sequence: TGTGCCAGTAGTCCCCTGGGCGTAGGCTACGAGCAGTACTTC.

The chain links TRBV25-1 to TRBJ2-1, with 7 nucleotides matching TRBD1. CDR1 is MGHDK and CDR2 is SYGVNS in the germline V gene. With 4 bases clipped from V and 3 bases from J, the junction kept 9 bases outside the gene matches. CDR3 size: 16 residues. The CDR3, as DNA: TGTGCCAGCAGTGGAAATACGGGACAGATCTACAATGAGCAGTTCTTC. As protein: CASSGNTGQIYNEQFF.

The chain combines TRBV19 with TRBJ1-5; D unclear. Per germline, CDR1 LNHDA and CDR2 SQIVND (reference sequence). Trimming stripped 3 bases from V and 0 bases from J, with 15 bases between. The CDR3 covers 17 residues. The CDR3 DNA reads as TGTGCCAGTAGTATTGGGATTGAACCCTATAGCAATCAGCCCCAGCATTTT. This codes for CASSIGIEPYSNQPQHF.

The V and J genes are TRBV6-1 and TRBJ1-1; D might be TRBD1 (6 bases). This CDR3 is built from 14 residues. CDR1 MNHNS and CDR2 SASEGT come from the germline V gene. Between the trimmed V and J ends, which lost 8 bases and 7 bases, there was a span of 20 bases. The CDR3 DNA is TGTGCCAGCGAGGACGGGGACACGTTACATGAAGCTTTCTTT. This codes for CASEDGDTLHEAFF.

The V call is TRBV5-6, the J call TRBJ1-2; unclear D gene. CDR3 size: 13 residues. Trimming shortened V by 2 bases and J by 7 bases, and 12 bases separated the two germline ends. CDR1 is SGHDT, CDR2 YYEEEE, per germline. The CDR3 is CASSFGAGSGYTF. In DNA, the CDR3 is TGTGCCAGCAGCTTTGGTGCGGGTAGTGGCTACACCTTC.

This chain uses TRBV2 with TRBJ2-7; no clear D gene. Trimming left V 2 bases short and J 3 bases short, with 11 bases between. The germline V gene encodes CDR1 SNHLY and CDR2 FYNNEI. The CDR3 loop spans 14 amino acids. The CDR3 DNA reads TGTGCCAGCAGTGAATCCAGGAACCACTACGAGCAGTACTTC. It yields the protein CASSESRNHYEQYF.

The chain employs TRBV13 and TRBJ2-5; TRBD1 matches 8 bases. The J call may not be correct, given that the DNA end is closer to TRBJ2-7. CDR1 is PRHDT, CDR2 FYEKMQ, per germline (reference sequence). This CDR3 region has 14 residues. CDR3 sequence (DNA): TGTGCCAGCAGCTTAGGACAGGGGGGTAGCGAGCAGTACTTC. Translation: CASSLGQGGSEQYF.

The chain is built from TRBV6-5 and TRBJ1-3; 9 bases fit TRBD1. This CDR3 is built from 15 residues. Trimming cost V 11 bases and J 3 bases; bases outside gene matches: 11. Germline lookup yields CDR1 MNHEY and CDR2 SVGAGI. CDR3 sequence: CAVASMDRGGNTIYF. In DNA form, the CDR3 reads TGTGCCGTGGCCTCCATGGACAGGGGTGGAAACACCATATATTTT.

The chain links TRBV28 to TRBJ1-2; 7 nucleotides align to TRBD1. The ends lost 5 bases at V and 2 bases at J; junction bases unmatched: 8. CDR3 length: 15 amino acids. Germline CDR1 and CDR2: MDHEN and SYDVKM. The CDR3 DNA is TGTGCCAGCAGTCCTAACCACAGGGGAAACTATGGCTACACCTTC. This encodes CASSPNHRGNYGYTF.

The chain uses TRBV4-2 and TRBJ1-5; TRBD1 might be the D (5 bases). The CDR3 spans 18 residues. V lost 0 bases to trimming and J lost 0 bases, with 15 bases between them. Germline CDR1 LGHNA, CDR2 YNFKEQ. In DNA form, the CDR3 reads TGTGCCAGCAGCCAAGATCTTATGGGGGGGTATAGCAATCAGCCCCAGCATTTT. The encoded protein is CASSQDLMGGYSNQPQHF.

This clone was seen once. The J gene is TRBJ2-3, the V gene TRBV5-6, with TRBD2 matching over 10 bases. V dropped 7 bases and J dropped 3; count of bases not matched to a gene: 17. The CDR3 has 18 residues. Germline V gene sequence: CDR1 SGHDT, CDR2 YYEEEE. CDR3 in DNA: TGTGCCAGCCGACGTCAGCGGGGGGGCACATTAGGGACAGATACGCAGTATTTT. Its translation is CASRRQRGGTLGTDTQYF.

The chain employs TRBV2 and TRBJ2-3; TRBD1 might be the D (6 bases). V lost 7 bases and J 2 bases, leaving 16 bases between the germline ends. The CDR3 totals 15 residues. CDR1 and CDR2 from the germline V gene are SNHLY and FYNNEI. CDR3 protein: CASTEEGTTTDTQYF. As DNA, the CDR3 is TGTGCCAGCACCGAAGAGGGGACAACCACAGATACGCAGTATTTT.

The CDR3, as DNA: TGTGCCAGCAGCTTACTCGTAGGAACACCCGGTTTGACCGGGGAGCTGTTTTTT. It yields the protein CASSLLVGTPGLTGELFF. The chain employs TRBV7-9 and TRBJ2-2, with D hard to call. CDR1 and CDR2 (germline): SEHNR, FQNEAQ (reference sequence). V lost 2 bases to trimming and J lost 5 bases, with 21 bases between them. The CDR3 runs 18 residues.

V usage is TRBV7-9 and J usage is TRBJ2-3; D gene unclear. The germline V gene has CDR1 SEHNR and CDR2 FQNEAQ (reference sequence). The CDR3 length is 16 residues. V lost 2 bases and J 0 bases, leaving 12 bases between the germline ends. Here the CDR3 DNA reads TGTGCCAGCAGCTTAAAGGGCGGCCAGAGCACAGATACGCAGTATTTT. The encoded protein is CASSLKGGQSTDTQYF.

The chain employs TRBV27 and TRBJ1-1, with 9 bases aligning to TRBD1. The germline V gene encodes CDR1 MNHEY and CDR2 SMNVEV (reference sequence). CDR3 size: 14 residues. J lost 3 bases, V lost 6 bases, and 5 bases had no gene match. CDR3 in amino acids: CASRITGGYTEAFF. DNA for the CDR3: TGTGCCAGCAGGATCACAGGGGGCTACACTGAAGCTTTCTTT.

J is TRBJ1-1 and V is TRBV6-1, with D hard to call. The CDR3 is 14 residues long. Trimming removed 2 bases at V and 3 bases at J, with 10 bases between. The germline V gene encodes CDR1 MNHNS and CDR2 SASEGT. CDR3 in amino acids: CASSELFLDTEAFF. The CDR3 DNA sequence: TGTGCCAGCAGTGAATTGTTTTTGGACACTGAAGCTTTCTTT.

The gene calls are TRBV13 and TRBJ1-1; D might be TRBD1 (5 bases). This CDR3 is built from 14 residues. Germline CDR1 and CDR2: PRHDT and FYEKMQ (reference sequence). Trimming removed 5 bases from V and 4 bases from J, with 14 bases in between. This chain's CDR3 is CASSPRQMSTEAFF. CDR3 bases: TGTGCCAGCAGCCCACGACAGATGAGCACTGAAGCTTTCTTT.

V and J are TRBV7-8 and TRBJ2-1; D is undetermined. Germline CDR1 SGHVS, CDR2 FQNEAQ. V dropped 3 bases and J dropped 4 bases, with 7 bases sitting between them. CDR3 length equals 13 residues. The CDR3 spells CASSFSQYNEQFF. In DNA, the CDR3 is TGTGCCAGCAGCTTTTCCCAGTACAATGAGCAGTTCTTC.

The genes are TRBV27 and TRBJ1-1; 7 bases fit TRBD1. With 5 bases clipped from V and 6 bases from J, the junction kept 15 bases outside the gene matches. Per the germline V gene, CDR1 is MNHEY and CDR2 is SMNVEV (reference sequence). The CDR3 spans 16 residues. CDR3 loop: CASSQALTGTAPEAFF. CDR3 bases: TGTGCCAGCAGTCAAGCGCTAACCGGGACAGCCCCTGAAGCTTTCTTT.

J is TRBJ2-3 and V is TRBV7-9; tentatively, D is TRBD1 or TRBD2 (6 bases each). V lost 4 bases to trimming and J lost 0 bases, with 8 bases between them. The CDR3 spans 14 residues. Germline assignment: CDR1 SEHNR and CDR2 FQNEAQ (reference sequence). CDR3 residues: CASSSGASTDTQYF. The CDR3 region has the DNA TGTGCCAGCAGCTCGGGGGCCAGCACAGATACGCAGTATTTT.

The gene calls are TRBV28 and TRBJ2-1, with D possibly TRBD2 on 6 matching bases. There are 12 residues in the CDR3. Trimming cost V 9 bases and J 8 bases, with 14 bases left between them. Per germline, CDR1 MDHEN and CDR2 SYDVKM. CDR3 region: CASEGLNDEQFF. CDR3 bases: TGTGCCAGTGAGGGACTCAACGATGAGCAGTTCTTC.

This rearrangement joins TRBV11-3 to TRBJ2-1, with D perhaps TRBD1 or TRBD2 (5 bases each). CDR3 size: 14 residues. V shed 1 base and J shed 4 bases, with 8 bases lying between them. CDR1 SGHNT and CDR2 YENEEA come from the germline V gene. CDR3 residues: CASSLAGQYNEQFF. The DNA for the CDR3 is TGTGCCAGCAGCTTAGCGGGGCAATACAATGAGCAGTTCTTC.

The sample holds one count of this clone. The V and J genes are TRBV4-1 and TRBJ1-5; D gene uncertain. Germline-derived CDR1 and CDR2 are MGHRA and YSYEKL. The V gene lost 2 bases and the J gene lost 0 bases, with 11 bases spanning the gap. This CDR3 has 16 amino acids. The DNA of the CDR3 is TGCGCCAGCAGCCAAAGGTTTCAGGATAGCAATCAGCCCCAGCATTTT. It translates to CASSQRFQDSNQPQHF.

V is TRBV30 and J is TRBJ1-1; the D gene is possibly TRBD1 (6 bases). V lost 2 bases and J 2 bases, leaving 9 bases between the germline ends. Germline lookup yields CDR1 GTSNPN and CDR2 SVGIG (reference sequence). This CDR3 has 13 amino acids. In DNA, the CDR3 is TGTGCCTGGAGTAGGGACATCAACACTGAAGCTTTCTTT. As protein: CAWSRDINTEAFF.

The chain recombines TRBV29-1 with TRBJ1-2; 7 bases agree with TRBD1. J was trimmed by 7 bases and V by 6 bases; bases with no gene match: 11. This CDR3 spans 13 amino acids. Germline lookup yields CDR1 SQVTM and CDR2 ANQGSEA. Written as DNA, the CDR3 is TGCAGCGTGGATCCCGGGACAGTCTCTGGCTACACCTTC. This codes for CSVDPGTVSGYTF.

The chain links TRBV5-1 to TRBJ1-2; 8 nucleotides line up with TRBD1. The V and J ends lost 3 bases and 7 bases, in that order; junction bases with no gene match: 5. Germline CDR1 reads SGHRS; CDR2 reads YFSETQ. The CDR3 is 13 amino acids. The CDR3 region has the DNA TGCGCCAGCAGCTCGGACAGGGCCCCTGGCTACACCTTC. This codes for CASSSDRAPGYTF. The complete variable domain, with remaining parts taken from reference TRBV5-1 and TRBJ1-2, reads KAGVTQTPRYLIKTRGQQVTLSCSPISGHRSVSWYQQTPGQGLQFLFEYFSETQRNKGNFPGRFSGRQFSNSRSEMNVSTLELGDSALYLCASSSDRAPGYTFGSGTRLTVV.

The chain employs TRBV19 and TRBJ2-5; D is unclear. The germline CDR1 and CDR2 sequences are LNHDA and SQIVND (reference sequence). This CDR3 spans 16 amino acids. The V end was cut by 4 bases, the J end by 2 bases, with 17 bases between. CDR3 amino acids: CASSRGFSRLQETQYF. Here the CDR3 DNA reads TGTGCCAGTAGTAGAGGTTTTTCTAGACTTCAAGAGACCCAGTACTTC. The full variable domain, in which reference TRBV19 and TRBJ2-5 provide the parts outside the CDR3, is DGGITQSPKYLFRKEGQNVTLSCEQNLNHDAMYWYRQDPGQGLRLIYYSQIVNDFQKGDIAEGYSVSREKKESFPLTVTSAQKNPTAFYLCASSRGFSRLQETQYFGPGTRLLVL.

The chain carries TRBV27 and TRBJ2-7; D may be TRBD1 (6 bases). The CDR3 is 13 residues long. V lost 4 bases and J lost 2, with 9 bases in between. Germline assignment: CDR1 MNHEY and CDR2 SMNVEV (reference sequence). The DNA for the CDR3 is TGTGCCAGCAGTTACAGGGACACCTACGAGCAGTACTTC. This gives the protein CASSYRDTYEQYF.

This clone turned up a few times. The rearrangement joins TRBV27 to TRBJ2-3; TRBD2 matches at 9 bases. Trimming at V came to 8 bases and at J to 5 bases, leaving 11 bases not matched to a gene. CDR3 length equals 15 residues. CDR1 and CDR2 (germline): MNHEY, SMNVEV (reference sequence). The CDR3 nucleotides read TGTGCCAGCGCCCACTCTAGCGGGGTGCAAGATACGCAGTATTTT. Its protein product is CASAHSSGVQDTQYF.

This clone was detected only once. The rearrangement uses TRBV19 and TRBJ1-5, with D perhaps TRBD1 (6 bases). Trimming removed 7 bases at V and 3 bases at J, with 16 bases between. The CDR3 consists of 15 residues. CDR1 LNHDA and CDR2 SQIVND come from the germline V gene (reference sequence). The CDR3 bases are TGTGCCAGTAACATTTGGGGGGGCGACAATCAGCCCCAGCATTTT. Translating it yields CASNIWGGDNQPQHF.

CDR3 DNA: TGTGCCAGCAGCTTCGGCACGGGGAACACTGAAGCTTTCTTT. Its protein is CASSFGTGNTEAFF. This rearrangement joins TRBV11-2 to TRBJ1-1; D gene unclear. This CDR3 is 14 amino acids long. V gave up 3 bases and J gave up 1 base, with 9 bases separating them. Per the germline V gene, CDR1 is SGHAT and CDR2 is FQNNGV.